This T cell receptor beta chain came from a study of T cell repertoires in cytomegalovirus infection. Study context: Public TCR beta signatures were indicative of both CMV infection and a matching HLA type.

The CDR3 extends over 16 amino acids. Trimming took 5 bases from V and 4 from J; bases not matched to a gene: 13. Study-wide results and limits: The response measured ex vivo was dominated by TCR beta clonotypes (HLA-C-restricted and CMV-specific).

In its sample, this clonotype was seen a few times. As yet, its antigen is unknown. TCRdb fed the reads into MiXCR, producing one record per CDR3 protein. The sample has about 46,000 distinct CDR3 sequences; roughly 19% are singletons. The sequence came from a human donor in good health (CMV status not recorded). Some clones in this sample may be carry-over from other donors' samples. Here the sequenced sample was CD8+ T cells from cultured PBMCs, taken from culture after CMV antigen stimulation. The chain recombines TRBV12-3 or TRBV12-4 with TRBJ2-5; 7 bases fit TRBD2. The CDR3 DNA is TGTGCCAGCAGTGCCATGGGACTACAACTCGGAGAGACCCAGTACTTC. Protein: CASSAMGLQLGETQYF.